The 8 T cell receptor beta chains reported below all come from one sample, sequenced in a study of blood T cells in healthy people across ages. Primed by a sample-barcoded 5' primer and a J-beta primer mix, a second PCR proceeded for about 7 to 12 cycles. TCRdb re-called the 5' RACE reads through MiXCR, storing one row per CDR3 protein. The sample lists roughly 830,000 distinct CDR3 sequences, around 62% occurring once. Sequencing used blood. The receptors derive from a man aged 30 to 45 in good health.

The chain couples TRBV9 to TRBJ1-6; D not certain. This CDR3 spans 15 amino acids. CDR1 SGDLS and CDR2 YYNGEE come from the germline V gene. V gave up 6 bases and J gave up 0 bases, with 10 bases separating them. In DNA, the CDR3 is TGTGCCAGCAACGAATTTTCCTCCTATAATTCACCCCTCCACTTT. Translation: CASNEFSSYNSPLHF.

This clonotype was seen more than once but under ten times. V and J are TRBV7-3 and TRBJ1-2; D is ambiguous. There are 15 residues in the CDR3. Trimming removed 1 base at V and 2 bases at J, with 11 bases between. CDR1 SGHTA and CDR2 FQGTGA come from the germline V gene. DNA of the CDR3: TGTGCCAGCAGCTTAAATGCCGGGAACAACTATGGCTACACCTTC. Translation: CASSLNAGNNYGYTF.

The V and J genes are TRBV12-3 or TRBV12-4 and TRBJ1-3, with TRBD1 as a possible D gene (6 bases). CDR3 length: 18 amino acids. The V and J ends lost 3 bases and 0 bases respectively, with 18 bases between them. CDR3 sequence (DNA): TGTGCCAGCAGTTTGGAGTGGGGCACAGGGTCCTCTGGAAACACCATATATTTT. This translates into CASSLEWGTGSSGNTIYF.

The genes are TRBV7-2 and TRBJ2-5; 12 bases are a match to TRBD2. V lost 1 base and J lost 5; bases outside the gene matches: 2. The length of the CDR3 is 15 residues. The germline gives CDR1 SGHTA, CDR2 FQGNSA. CDR3 sequence reads: CASSLELAGGETQYF. CDR3 DNA: TGTGCCAGCAGCTTAGAACTAGCGGGAGGTGAGACCCAGTACTTC.

The chain has TRBV6-2 or TRBV6-3 and TRBJ2-7, with a weak D call TRBD1 (6 bases). This CDR3 comprises 13 residues. Germline V gene lookup returns CDR1 MNHEY and CDR2 SVGEGT. Trimming took off 5 bases at V and 3 bases at J, with 11 bases between the two ends. CDR3 in amino acids: CASSLQGYYEQYF. CDR3 sequence (DNA): TGTGCCAGCAGTCTTCAGGGGTACTACGAGCAGTACTTC.

CDR3 sequence reads: CAIGGRGRDEQYF. The DNA for the CDR3 is TGTGCCATCGGGGGCAGGGGTCGTGACGAGCAGTACTTC. The rearrangement joins TRBV10-3 to TRBJ2-7; TRBD1 is a possible D gene (6 bases). Germline CDR1 reads ENHRY; CDR2 reads SYGVKD. Trimming took off 8 bases at V and 5 bases at J, with 16 bases between the two ends. This CDR3 has 13 residues.

The chain couples TRBV20-1 to TRBJ1-1; a possible D gene is TRBD1 (6 bases). Trimming took off 0 bases at V and 4 bases at J, with 12 bases between the two ends. This CDR3 comprises 14 residues. The germline V gene has CDR1 DFQATT and CDR2 SNEGSKA (reference sequence). DNA for the CDR3: TGCAGTGCTAGAGATTACAGGGTGGGCACTGAAGCTTTCTTT. Amino acid sequence: CSARDYRVGTEAFF.

The chain carries TRBV6-6 and TRBJ2-1, with TRBD2 as a possible D gene (6 bases). In germline, CDR1 is MNHNY, CDR2 SVGAGI (reference sequence). The length of the CDR3 is 12 residues. The V gene lost 6 bases and the J gene lost 7 bases, with 10 bases spanning the gap. The CDR3 DNA reads TGTGCCAGCAGCCGCCGGGAGAATGAGCAGTTCTTC. Its translation is CASSRRENEQFF.